This T cell receptor (beta chain) was observed in a study of Graves' ophthalmopathy and Graves' hyperthyroidism. RNA transcripts were the source from which TCR beta CDR3 regions were amplified. Second-round multiplex PCR came after first-round RT-PCR with HTBI primers. Using its own MiXCR run on the multiplex PCR reads, TCRdb lists one record per CDR3 protein. Of around 1.1 million distinct CDR3 sequences listed, roughly two fifths are singletons. The germline V gene encodes CDR1 SQVTM and CDR2 ANQGSEA. Trimming took 5 bases from V and 5 from J, leaving 12 bases between them. This CDR3 is built from 12 residues.

The TCR comes from an adult man with Graves' hyperthyroidism. V gene TRBV29-1 combines with J gene TRBJ2-5; D might be TRBD2 (5 bases). What was sequenced was peripheral blood or thyroid tissue (not recorded which). The CDR3 reads CSVHWESETQYF. CDR3 nucleotides: TGCAGCGTTCACTGGGAGTCGGAGACCCAGTACTTC.